These 18 T cell receptor beta chains share one sample of origin, sequenced in a study of T-cell reconstitution after alpha-beta-depleted transplantation in children. This sample's TCRbeta library carried unique molecular identifier barcodes. MiXCR, applied by TCRdb to the PCR reads, yields one record per CDR3 protein. The sample includes 800,000 to 1,000,000 distinct CDR3 sequences, less than 30% of them seen just once. The sequencing here drew on PBMCs, mostly from graft donor cells, taken 360 days after TCRalphabeta/CD19-depleted stem cell transplant. The source is a boy under two years old who had a stem cell transplant for SCID, so the T cells may come from the graft donor.

In its sample, this clonotype was seen a few times. This chain joins TRBV19 and TRBJ2-1; 11 nucleotides align to TRBD1. With 5 bases clipped from V and 9 bases from J, the junction kept 6 bases outside the gene matches. There are 14 residues in the CDR3. In germline, CDR1 is LNHDA, CDR2 SQIVND (reference sequence). The CDR3 spells CASSGTGGSGEQFF. The CDR3 DNA is TGTGCCAGTAGTGGGACAGGGGGATCTGGTGAGCAGTTCTTC.

This chain uses TRBV7-8 with TRBJ1-5; D is possibly TRBD1 (6 bases). This CDR3 has 15 residues. Trimming took off 1 base at V and 7 bases at J, with 14 bases between the two ends. Germline CDR1 and CDR2: SGHVS and FQNEAQ. The CDR3 is CASSLVVGRGQPQHF. The CDR3 DNA is TGTGCCAGCAGCTTAGTGGTGGGCAGGGGACAGCCCCAGCATTTT.

This clonotype occurred a few times. The J gene is TRBJ2-1, the V gene TRBV12-3 or TRBV12-4, with TRBD1 matching 7 bases. The V segment lost 3 bases and the J segment 9 bases; nucleotides outside the gene matches: 8. This CDR3 is built from 14 residues. The CDR3 loop reads CASSFTGARGEQFF. The DNA for the CDR3 is TGTGCCAGCAGTTTTACAGGGGCCAGGGGTGAGCAGTTCTTC.

This clonotype was recorded a few times. The chain links TRBV20-1 to TRBJ2-3; D unclear. The CDR3 spans 15 residues. V was pared by 3 bases and J by 0 bases, with 13 bases between. Per germline, CDR1 DFQATT and CDR2 SNEGSKA (reference sequence). The CDR3 reads CSARTTFPSTDTQYF. DNA of the CDR3: TGCAGTGCTAGGACGACATTCCCTAGCACAGATACGCAGTATTTT.

The CDR3: CASSLGASGRTYEQYF. The CDR3 DNA reads TGCGCCAGCAGCTTGGGGGCTAGCGGGAGAACCTACGAGCAGTACTTC. The chain couples TRBV5-1 to TRBJ2-7, with 10 bases lining up with TRBD2. Germline values: CDR1 SGHRS, CDR2 YFSETQ. The V and J ends lost 0 bases and 2 bases, in that order; junction bases with no gene match: 5. The CDR3 is made up of 16 amino acids.

The CDR3 here is CASSQEMLPQYF. CDR3 sequence (DNA): TGCGCCAGCAGCCAAGAGATGCTCCCCCAGTACTTC. The rearrangement links TRBV4-1 to TRBJ2-5; D gene ambiguous. Germline lookup yields CDR1 MGHRA and CDR2 YSYEKL. There are 12 residues in the CDR3. V lost 0 bases and J 9 bases, leaving 8 bases between the germline ends.

The chain is built from TRBV24-1 and TRBJ2-1, with TRBD2 matching 7 bases. This CDR3 contains 14 residues. Germline values: CDR1 KGHDR, CDR2 SFDVKD. V shed 3 bases, J shed 6 bases, and the junction held 4 bases outside the gene matches. CDR3 DNA sequence: TGTGCCACCAGTGATCGGGACTATCTCAATGAGCAGTTCTTC. It encodes CATSDRDYLNEQFF.

This clonotype was detected ten times or more. The chain combines TRBV6-5 with TRBJ2-2, with 7 nucleotides matching TRBD2. The CDR3 consists of 15 residues. Germline trimming cut 4 bases from V and 3 bases from J; bases unmatched to any gene: 5. CDR1 and CDR2 from the germline V gene are MNHEY and SVGAGI. The CDR3 DNA sequence: TGTGCCAGCAGTTGGGGTAGCGGGCACACCGGGGAGCTGTTTTTT. This sequence encodes CASSWGSGHTGELFF.

The chain recombines TRBV7-8 with TRBJ2-7; 7 nucleotides line up with TRBD2. V dropped 1 base and J dropped 6; count of bases not matched to a gene: 12. Germline CDR1 SGHVS, CDR2 FQNEAQ. The CDR3 is 16 amino acids. The CDR3 sequence: CASSLESGTTLLEQYF. The CDR3 DNA reads as TGTGCCAGCAGCTTAGAATCCGGGACTACCCTTCTCGAGCAGTACTTC.

This clonotype showed up just a few times. This chain uses TRBV12-3 or TRBV12-4 with TRBJ2-1; TRBD2 aligns across 7 bases. The CDR3 runs to 15 residues. Trimming cost V 0 bases and J 9 bases; bases outside gene matches: 8. In DNA, the CDR3 is TGTGCCAGCAGTTTAGCCCCTGGGGGGGTAGGTGAGCAGTTCTTC. This codes for CASSLAPGGVGEQFF.

This clonotype was picked up a small number of times. The J gene is TRBJ1-1, the V gene TRBV20-1; 11 bases are a match to TRBD1. V dropped 6 bases and J dropped 7; count of bases not matched to a gene: 4. Germline CDR1 is DFQATT and CDR2 is SNEGSKA (reference sequence). The CDR3 consists of 12 residues. The chain's CDR3 is CSADRGRDEAFF. CDR3 sequence (DNA): TGCAGTGCGGACAGGGGGCGAGATGAAGCTTTCTTT.

This clonotype was seen a few times. The chain links TRBV7-9 to TRBJ2-5; the D gene could be TRBD1 or TRBD2 (6 bases each). The CDR3 is 16 residues long. The germline V gene encodes CDR1 SEHNR and CDR2 FQNEAQ (reference sequence). With 3 bases removed from V and 7 bases from J, the gap between germline ends came to 21 bases. In nucleotides, the CDR3 is TGTGCCAGCAGCTTGGCCGGGACAAGGAGGGGCGGGACCCAGTACTTC. It translates to CASSLAGTRRGGTQYF.

CDR3 in DNA: TGTGCCAGCTCACCACCCGGAACAGGGATGACCAAGGAGCAGTACTTC. Translated, it gives CASSPPGTGMTKEQYF. J is TRBJ2-7 and V is TRBV18; weak D call: TRBD1 (6 bases). The V and J ends lost 0 bases and 7 bases respectively, with 19 bases between them. Germline-derived CDR1 and CDR2 are KGHSH and LQKENI. The CDR3 spans 16 residues.

The sample holds a few counts of this clonotype. V usage is TRBV20-1 and J usage is TRBJ2-3; D is unclear. The CDR3 is made up of 12 amino acids. Looked up from germline, CDR1 is DFQATT and CDR2 is SNEGSKA (reference sequence). V was trimmed by 1 base and J by 4 bases, leaving 6 bases between them. The CDR3: CSARAVSDTQYF. CDR3 DNA sequence: TGCAGTGCTAGAGCCGTGTCAGATACGCAGTATTTT.

There are many counts of this clonotype. J is TRBJ2-1 and V is TRBV20-1; D uncertain. The CDR3 covers 14 residues. V was cut by 6 bases and J by 9 bases, with 21 bases left in between. The germline gives CDR1 DFQATT, CDR2 SNEGSKA (reference sequence). CDR3 in DNA: TGCAGTGCCCCGACTTTTACCCAACCCCTTGAGCAGTTCTTC. Translating it yields CSAPTFTQPLEQFF.

This clonotype appeared many times. The chain joins TRBV5-6 to TRBJ2-7; 7 bases line up with TRBD2. Per germline, CDR1 SGHDT and CDR2 YYEEEE. V gave up 3 bases and J gave up 3 bases; unmatched junction bases: 9. This CDR3 spans 15 amino acids. As DNA, the CDR3 is TGTGCCAGCAGCTCGCGGGGGAGAAAAAACTACGAGCAGTACTTC. The encoded protein is CASSSRGRKNYEQYF.

The V gene is TRBV20-1, the J gene TRBJ1-5; unclear D gene. The germline V gene encodes CDR1 DFQATT and CDR2 SNEGSKA (reference sequence). V was pared by 1 base and J by 7 bases, with 20 bases between. There are 16 residues in the CDR3. CDR3 sequence (DNA): TGCAGTGCTAGAGCCCAAGTGGTAGGGCTTGAACAGCCCCAGCATTTT. It encodes CSARAQVVGLEQPQHF.

The rearrangement joins TRBV4-2 to TRBJ2-1, with TRBD1 as a possible D gene (6 bases). In germline, CDR1 is LGHNA, CDR2 YNFKEQ. V lost 1 base and J lost 0, with 13 bases in between. This CDR3 has 17 amino acids. CDR3 nucleotides: TGTGCCAGCAGCCAAGCCCTCAGGGGAAGCTCCTACAATGAGCAGTTCTTC. Translated: CASSQALRGSSYNEQFF.